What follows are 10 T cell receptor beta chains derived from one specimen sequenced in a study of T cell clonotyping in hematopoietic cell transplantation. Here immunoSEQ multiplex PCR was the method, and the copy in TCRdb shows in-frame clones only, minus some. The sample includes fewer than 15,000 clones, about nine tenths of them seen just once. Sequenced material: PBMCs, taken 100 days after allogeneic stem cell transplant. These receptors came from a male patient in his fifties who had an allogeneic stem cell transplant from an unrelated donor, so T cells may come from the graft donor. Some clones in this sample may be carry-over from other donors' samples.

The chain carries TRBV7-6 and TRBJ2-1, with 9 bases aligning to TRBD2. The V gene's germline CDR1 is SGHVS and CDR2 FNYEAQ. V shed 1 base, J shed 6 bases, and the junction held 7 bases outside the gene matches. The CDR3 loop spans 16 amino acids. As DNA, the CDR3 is TGTGCCAGCAGCTTAGAGATAGCGGGAGTCAGCAATGAGCAGTTCTTC. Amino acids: CASSLEIAGVSNEQFF.

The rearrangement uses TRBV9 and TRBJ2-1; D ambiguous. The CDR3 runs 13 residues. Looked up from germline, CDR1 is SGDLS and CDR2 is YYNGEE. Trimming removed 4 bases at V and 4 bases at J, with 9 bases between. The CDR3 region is CASSPMGYNEQFF. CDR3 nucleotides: TGTGCCAGCAGCCCAATGGGGTACAATGAGCAGTTCTTC.

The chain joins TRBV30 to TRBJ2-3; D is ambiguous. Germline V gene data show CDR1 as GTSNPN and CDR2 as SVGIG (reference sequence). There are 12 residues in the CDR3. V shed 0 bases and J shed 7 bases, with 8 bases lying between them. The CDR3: CAWSVRAYTQYF. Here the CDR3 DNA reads TGTGCCTGGAGTGTACGGGCGTATACGCAGTATTTT.

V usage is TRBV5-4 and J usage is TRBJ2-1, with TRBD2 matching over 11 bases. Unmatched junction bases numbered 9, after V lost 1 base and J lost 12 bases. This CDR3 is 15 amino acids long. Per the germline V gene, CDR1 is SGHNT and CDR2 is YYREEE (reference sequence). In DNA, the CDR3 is TGTGCCAGCAGCTTGTTAACTAGCGGGGGACGTGGGCAGTTCTTC. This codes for CASSLLTSGGRGQFF.

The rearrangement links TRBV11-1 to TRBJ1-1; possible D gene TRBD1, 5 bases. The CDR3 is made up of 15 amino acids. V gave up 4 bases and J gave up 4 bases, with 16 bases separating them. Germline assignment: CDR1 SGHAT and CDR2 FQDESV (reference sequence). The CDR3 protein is CASSSTRHGGTEAFF. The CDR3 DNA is TGTGCCAGCAGCTCGACACGACATGGGGGCACTGAAGCTTTCTTT.

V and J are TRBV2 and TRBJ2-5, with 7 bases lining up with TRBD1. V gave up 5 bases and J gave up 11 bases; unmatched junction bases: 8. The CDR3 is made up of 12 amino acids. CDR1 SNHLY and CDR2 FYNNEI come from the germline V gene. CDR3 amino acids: CASSPGTASQYF. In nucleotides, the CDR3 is TGTGCCAGCAGTCCAGGGACAGCTAGTCAGTACTTC.

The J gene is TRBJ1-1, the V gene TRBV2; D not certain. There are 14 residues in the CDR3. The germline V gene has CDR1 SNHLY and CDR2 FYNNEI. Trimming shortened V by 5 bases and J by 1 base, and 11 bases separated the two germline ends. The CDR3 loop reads CASSFVGGNTEAFF. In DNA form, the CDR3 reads TGTGCCAGCAGTTTTGTAGGAGGGAACACTGAAGCTTTCTTT.

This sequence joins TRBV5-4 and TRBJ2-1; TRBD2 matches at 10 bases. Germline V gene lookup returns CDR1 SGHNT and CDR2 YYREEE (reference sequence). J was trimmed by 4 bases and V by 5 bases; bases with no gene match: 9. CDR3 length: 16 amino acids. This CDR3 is CASRYSRTSGYNEQFF. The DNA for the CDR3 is TGTGCCAGCAGATACAGCCGGACTAGCGGTTACAATGAGCAGTTCTTC.

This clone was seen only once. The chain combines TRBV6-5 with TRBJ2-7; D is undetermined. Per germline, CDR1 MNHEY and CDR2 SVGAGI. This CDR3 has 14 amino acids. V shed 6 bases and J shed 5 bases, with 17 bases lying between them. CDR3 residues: CASSSGLLEHEQYF. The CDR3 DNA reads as TGTGCCAGCAGCTCCGGGCTGCTGGAGCACGAGCAGTACTTC.

The CDR3 DNA sequence: TGTGCCAGCAGTCGACAGGGGTACAATGAGCAGTTCTTC. Translating gives CASSRQGYNEQFF. The rearrangement uses TRBV25-1 and TRBJ2-1; 8 bases fit TRBD1. With 5 bases clipped from V and 4 bases from J, the junction kept 1 base outside the gene matches. This CDR3 contains 13 residues. Germline values: CDR1 MGHDK, CDR2 SYGVNS.